The clone carrying this T cell receptor (beta chain) showed up just once. Libraries were prepared by immunoSEQ multiplex PCR; TCRdb keeps only in-frame clonotypes and omits some of them. The sample holds over 250,000 clones, roughly 90% seen once. Assignment of participants to cohorts was predicated upon participant-reported clinical history. The data belong to a study of blood T cell repertoires in COVID-19. The CDR3 length is 14 residues. The ends were cut back, 1 base at V and 7 bases at J, with 13 bases in the middle. Germline V lookup: CDR1 SGHTA, CDR2 FQGNSA. This clonotype was sampled from a woman in her forties or fifties who had recovered from COVID-19. The chain combines TRBV7-2 with TRBJ1-2; possibly TRBD1 for D (5 bases). Specimen: PBMCs or T cells enriched from blood (not recorded which). In DNA form, the CDR3 reads TGTGCCAGCAGCTTAGGACAGTGGGTGGGTGGCTACACCTTC. Its protein is CASSLGQWVGGYTF.